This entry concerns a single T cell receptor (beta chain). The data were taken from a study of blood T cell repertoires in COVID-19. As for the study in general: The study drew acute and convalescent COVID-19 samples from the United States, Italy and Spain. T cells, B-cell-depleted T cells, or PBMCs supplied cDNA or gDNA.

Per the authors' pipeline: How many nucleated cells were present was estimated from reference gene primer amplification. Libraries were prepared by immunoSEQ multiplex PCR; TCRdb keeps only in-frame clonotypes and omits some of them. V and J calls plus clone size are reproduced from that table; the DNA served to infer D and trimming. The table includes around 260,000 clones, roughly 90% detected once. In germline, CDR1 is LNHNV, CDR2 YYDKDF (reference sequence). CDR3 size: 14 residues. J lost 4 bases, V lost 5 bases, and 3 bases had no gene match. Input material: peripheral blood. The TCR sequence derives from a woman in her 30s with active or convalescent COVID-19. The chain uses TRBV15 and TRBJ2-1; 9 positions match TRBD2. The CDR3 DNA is TGTGCCACCAGCGTAGCGGGGGTTTACAATGAGCAGTTCTTC. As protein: CATSVAGVYNEQFF. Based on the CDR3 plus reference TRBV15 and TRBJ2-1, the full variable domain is DAMVIQNPRYQVTQFGKPVTLSCSQTLNHNVMYWYQQKSSQAPKLLFHYYDKDFNNEADTPDNFQSRRPNTSFCFLDIRSPGLGDTAMYLCATSVAGVYNEQFFGPGTRLTVL.